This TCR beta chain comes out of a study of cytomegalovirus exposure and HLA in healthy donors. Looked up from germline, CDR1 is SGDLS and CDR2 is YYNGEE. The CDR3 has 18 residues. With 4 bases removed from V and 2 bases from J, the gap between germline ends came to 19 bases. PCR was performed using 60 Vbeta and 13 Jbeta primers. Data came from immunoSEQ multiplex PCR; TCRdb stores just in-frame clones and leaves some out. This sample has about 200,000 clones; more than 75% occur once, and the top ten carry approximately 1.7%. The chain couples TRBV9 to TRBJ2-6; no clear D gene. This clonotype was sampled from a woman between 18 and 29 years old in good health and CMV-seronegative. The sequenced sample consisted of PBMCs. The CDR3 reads CASSRRWQATAGANVLTF. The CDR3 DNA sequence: TGTGCCAGCAGCCGCCGTTGGCAGGCTACGGCTGGGGCCAACGTCCTGACTTTC.